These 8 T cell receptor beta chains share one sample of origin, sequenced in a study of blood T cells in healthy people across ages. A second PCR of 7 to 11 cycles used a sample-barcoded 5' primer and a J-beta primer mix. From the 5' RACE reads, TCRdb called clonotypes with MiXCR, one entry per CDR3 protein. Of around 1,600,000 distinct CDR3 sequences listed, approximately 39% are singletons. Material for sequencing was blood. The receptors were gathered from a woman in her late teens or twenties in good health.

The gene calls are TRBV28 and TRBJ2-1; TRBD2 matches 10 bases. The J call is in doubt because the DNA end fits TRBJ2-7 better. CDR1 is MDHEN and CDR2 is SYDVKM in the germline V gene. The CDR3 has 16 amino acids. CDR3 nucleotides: TGTGCCAGCAGTTTCGTGGGACTAGCGTTATACAATGAGCAGTACTTC. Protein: CASSFVGLALYNEQYF.

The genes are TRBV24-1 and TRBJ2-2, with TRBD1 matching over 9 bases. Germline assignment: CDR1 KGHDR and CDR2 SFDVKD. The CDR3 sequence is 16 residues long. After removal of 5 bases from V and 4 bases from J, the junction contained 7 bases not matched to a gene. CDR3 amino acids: CATSGTTGGVTGELFF. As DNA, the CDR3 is TGTGCCACCAGTGGAACCACAGGGGGCGTCACCGGGGAGCTGTTTTTT.

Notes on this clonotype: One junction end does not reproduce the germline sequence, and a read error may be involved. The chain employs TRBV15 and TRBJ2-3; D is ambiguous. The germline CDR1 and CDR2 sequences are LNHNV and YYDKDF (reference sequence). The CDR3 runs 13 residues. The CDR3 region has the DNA TGTACCACCAGCAGAGACCTAGGAGATACGCAGTATTTT. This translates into CTTSRDLGDTQYF.

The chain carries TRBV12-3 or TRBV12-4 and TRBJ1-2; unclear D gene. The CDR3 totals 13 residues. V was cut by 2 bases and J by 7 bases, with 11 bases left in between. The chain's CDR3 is CASSLSPTPGYTF. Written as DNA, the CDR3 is TGTGCCAGCAGTTTATCCCCGACGCCTGGCTACACCTTC.

The DNA for the CDR3 is TGCAGCGTCAGCGGTCGACTTACTAACTATGGCTACACCTTC. Encoded protein: CSVSGRLTNYGYTF. The gene calls are TRBV29-1 and TRBJ1-2; D not certain. Germline values: CDR1 SQVTM, CDR2 ANQGSEA. Trimming left V 6 bases short and J 0 bases short, with 14 bases between. This CDR3 contains 14 residues.

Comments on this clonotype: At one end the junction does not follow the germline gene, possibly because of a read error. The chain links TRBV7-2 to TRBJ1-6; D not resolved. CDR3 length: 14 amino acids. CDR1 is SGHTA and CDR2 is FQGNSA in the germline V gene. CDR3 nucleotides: TGTGCCAGCAGCTTAGTAGCCGGTAATCCACCCCTCCACTTT. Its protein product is CASSLVAGNPPLHF.

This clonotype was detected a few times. This CDR3 is CASRRASGHEQYF. CDR3 nucleotide sequence: TGTGCCAGCAGAAGGGCTAGCGGGCACGAGCAGTACTTC. This chain links TRBV6-6 with TRBJ2-5; TRBD2 matches 8 bases. The J call may be incorrect, as the DNA end agrees better with TRBJ2-7. The CDR3 is 13 residues long. Germline V lookup: CDR1 MNHNY, CDR2 SVGAGI (reference sequence).

CDR3 sequence (DNA): TGTGCCAGCAGCAACCTCCGGACAGAGAACTATGGCTACACCTTC. This encodes CASSNLRTENYGYTF. This sequence joins TRBV21-1 and TRBJ1-2; TRBD1 is the table's D call, not checked against the DNA. TRBV21-1 is labeled a pseudogene. CDR3 size: 15 residues.